This record looks at one T cell receptor (beta chain) sequence and its context. This CDR3 spans 16 amino acids. Germline CDR1 is MNHEY and CDR2 is SMNVEV (reference sequence). The junction had 11 bases not matched to a gene; V was cut back by 3 bases and J by 7 bases. TCRdb's table, derived via immunoSEQ multiplex PCR, lists solely in-frame clones and lacks some. The repertoire holds about 210,000 clones, about four fifths seen once, with around 10% in the top ten. This sample was taken from a study of blood T cell repertoires in COVID-19. Sequences were obtained from PBMCs or T cells enriched from blood (not recorded which). The receptor comes from a woman between 45 and 60 years old with acute COVID-19. The chain recombines TRBV27 with TRBJ2-4; 8 nucleotides line up with TRBD1. The CDR3 is CASSLSGQGAINIQYF. CDR3 DNA: TGTGCCAGCAGTTTGTCGGGGCAGGGGGCCATTAACATTCAGTACTTC.